Following are 8 T cell receptor beta chains from one sample sequenced in a study of T cell changes during pregnancy in multiple sclerosis. Some clones are missing from TCRdb's copy, which holds only in-frame ones; the method was immunoSEQ multiplex PCR. The sample consists of under 35,000 clones, about 88% of them appearing once. The sample consisted of CD8+ T cells from peripheral blood mononuclear cells, taken in the second trimester of pregnancy. These receptors were collected from a female donor with multiple sclerosis, enrolled in a pregnancy study.

J is TRBJ2-7 and V is TRBV27; 14 positions agree with TRBD2. Losses at the gene ends were 2 bases for V and 3 bases for J; bases not matched to a gene: 0. CDR3 length: 15 residues. The germline CDR1 and CDR2 sequences are MNHEY and SMNVEV (reference sequence). The CDR3 loop reads CASSLGTSGGYEQYF. The CDR3 DNA is TGTGCCAGCAGTTTAGGGACTAGCGGGGGCTACGAGCAGTACTTC.

This CDR3 is CASSFQGGLGYGYTF. CDR3 bases: TGTGCCAGCAGCTTCCAGGGCGGTCTCGGCTATGGCTACACCTTC. The J gene is TRBJ1-2, the V gene TRBV13; tentatively, D is TRBD1 (5 bases). The CDR3 runs to 15 residues. The V and J ends lost 3 bases and 4 bases respectively, with 15 bases between them. The germline V gene has CDR1 PRHDT and CDR2 FYEKMQ (reference sequence).

The CDR3 loop reads CASSESGGAGTDTQYF. Written as DNA, the CDR3 is TGTGCCAGCAGTGAGTCGGGGGGCGCCGGTACAGATACGCAGTATTTT. The chain uses TRBV6-4 and TRBJ2-3; weak D call: TRBD2 (7 bases). V lost 3 bases, J lost 3 bases, and 16 bases lay in between. The CDR3 runs 16 residues. Germline V gene data show CDR1 as MRHNA and CDR2 as SNTAGT.

The genes are TRBV27 and TRBJ1-2; perhaps TRBD1 as D (5 bases). There are 16 residues in the CDR3. Trimming pared 5 bases from V and 1 base from J, leaving 17 bases between. Germline V gene lookup returns CDR1 MNHEY and CDR2 SMNVEV (reference sequence). CDR3 loop: CASSSWGRVGNYGYTF. The CDR3 DNA sequence: TGTGCCAGCAGTAGCTGGGGCCGAGTGGGTAACTATGGCTACACCTTC.

This rearrangement joins TRBV7-9 to TRBJ2-2; 10 nucleotides align to TRBD1. J gave up 6 bases and V 5 bases, and 6 bases lay outside the gene matches. The CDR3 runs 15 residues. Germline V gives CDR1 SEHNR, CDR2 FQNEAQ (reference sequence). CDR3 bases: TGTGCCAGCAGCGGGACAGGGGAGCGAGCCGGGGAGCTGTTTTTT. Residues: CASSGTGERAGELFF.

This clone was seen a few times. The chain joins TRBV27 to TRBJ1-5; the match to TRBD1 covers 9 bases. Germline-derived CDR1 and CDR2 are MNHEY and SMNVEV (reference sequence). This CDR3 is built from 16 residues. V lost 0 bases to trimming and J lost 4 bases; unmatched junction nucleotides: 4. CDR3: CASSLSGQGGNQPQHF. In nucleotides, the CDR3 is TGTGCCAGCAGTTTATCGGGACAGGGAGGTAATCAGCCCCAGCATTTT.

V and J are TRBV30 and TRBJ1-2; D is possibly TRBD1 (6 bases). The CDR3 is 14 amino acids. Germline loops: CDR1 GTSNPN, CDR2 SVGIG (reference sequence). With 5 bases removed from V and 8 bases from J, the gap between germline ends came to 21 bases. CDR3 loop: CAWGQTDRIRGYTF. Here the CDR3 DNA reads TGTGCCTGGGGCCAAACAGACAGGATTAGAGGCTACACCTTC.

In its sample, this clone was seen once. The V and J genes are TRBV7-9 and TRBJ2-1; 8 bases match TRBD1. V trimming: 5 bases; J trimming: 4 bases; junction bases outside the gene matches: 10. Looked up from germline, CDR1 is SEHNR and CDR2 is FQNEAQ (reference sequence). This CDR3 spans 16 amino acids. The CDR3 here is CASSPLGTGQYNEQFF. The CDR3, as DNA: TGTGCCAGCAGCCCGCTAGGGACAGGCCAGTACAATGAGCAGTTCTTC.